Below, 8 T cell receptor beta chains from the same sample are listed, as sequenced in a study of T cells after yellow fever vaccination. TCRdb processed the 5' RACE reads anew with MiXCR; each CDR3 protein has one entry. The sample consists of a few hundred thousand distinct CDR3 sequences, approximately 4.2% of them appearing once. The sequencing used PBMCs, collected 5 days after the yellow fever booster vaccination. These receptors all stem from a young man who received the YFV17D yellow fever vaccine.

This chain connects TRBV6-2 or TRBV6-3 to TRBJ2-6; D possibly corresponds to TRBD1 (6 bases). Trimming pared 4 bases from V and 1 base from J, leaving 20 bases between. Looked up from germline, CDR1 is MNHEY and CDR2 is SVGEGT. The CDR3 loop spans 19 amino acids. This CDR3 is CASSFPGAKPISGANVLTF. The CDR3 DNA is TGTGCCAGCAGTTTTCCAGGGGCCAAACCAATTTCTGGGGCCAACGTCCTGACTTTC.

This clonotype was recorded a few times. The chain has TRBV5-4 and TRBJ1-1, with D possibly matching TRBD1 (5 bases). The germline V gene encodes CDR1 SGHNT and CDR2 YYREEE (reference sequence). The CDR3 sequence is 15 residues long. V gave up 1 base and J gave up 0 bases, with 10 bases separating them. CDR3 in DNA: TGTGCCAGCAGCTTGATAGGGACCATGAACACTGAAGCTTTCTTT. Its translation is CASSLIGTMNTEAFF.

This clonotype was found many times. The V and J genes are TRBV7-9 and TRBJ2-5, with unresolved D. Trimming removed 2 bases at V and 5 bases at J, with 12 bases between. The CDR3 is 14 amino acids. CDR1 and CDR2 (germline): SEHNR, FQNEAQ (reference sequence). CDR3 in amino acids: CASSLSGSTETQYF. The CDR3 DNA sequence: TGTGCCAGCAGCTTATCCGGCTCCACGGAGACCCAGTACTTC.

There are many counts of this clonotype. The chain uses TRBV4-1 and TRBJ2-7, with D maybe TRBD1 (5 bases). Germline lookup yields CDR1 MGHRA and CDR2 YSYEKL. V lost 4 bases and J 2 bases, leaving 15 bases between the germline ends. The CDR3 spans 15 residues. CDR3: CASSPLRDGAYEQYF. For the CDR3, the DNA is TGCGCCAGCAGCCCCCTCAGGGATGGCGCCTACGAGCAGTACTTC.

This clonotype was seen a few times. This chain uses TRBV20-1 with TRBJ2-3; D not certain. Deletions cut 5 bases from V and 7 bases from J, with 16 bases between. Per the germline V gene, CDR1 is DFQATT and CDR2 is SNEGSKA (reference sequence). The CDR3 contains 13 residues. The CDR3 spells CSAGLREMNTQYF. The CDR3 bases are TGCAGTGCTGGGTTAAGGGAAATGAATACGCAGTATTTT.

The gene calls are TRBV7-2 and TRBJ2-2; the D gene is possibly TRBD1 (5 bases). The CDR3 has 16 amino acids. V shed 5 bases and J shed 2 bases, with 15 bases lying between them. In germline, CDR1 is SGHTA, CDR2 FQGNSA. The CDR3 loop reads CASSPGPGQNTGELFF. The CDR3 bases are TGTGCCAGCAGCCCCGGGCCAGGACAAAACACCGGGGAGCTGTTTTTT.

CDR3 protein: CASSQSSRVGQPQHF. The CDR3 DNA reads as TGCGCCAGCAGCCAATCGAGCAGGGTGGGCCAGCCCCAGCATTTT. The chain joins TRBV4-1 to TRBJ1-5; possibly TRBD1 for D (5 bases). Trimming took 2 bases from V and 7 from J, leaving 15 bases between them. In germline, CDR1 is MGHRA, CDR2 YSYEKL. The CDR3 length is 15 residues.

The chain recombines TRBV12-5 with TRBJ1-1; 9 bases match TRBD1. J was trimmed by 3 bases and V by 5 bases; bases with no gene match: 4. This CDR3 is 14 amino acids long. CDR1 and CDR2 (germline): LGHNT, FRNRAP. Here the CDR3 DNA reads TGTGCTAGTGGTGGGGGACAGGGAGACACTGAAGCTTTCTTT. Translated, it gives CASGGGQGDTEAFF. Full variable domain (missing parts from reference TRBV12-5 and TRBJ1-1): DARVTQTPRHKVTEMGQEVTMRCQPILGHNTVFWYRQTMMQGLELLAYFRNRAPLDDSGMPKDRFSAEMPDATLATLKIQPSEPRDSAVYFCASGGGQGDTEAFFGQGTRLTVV.